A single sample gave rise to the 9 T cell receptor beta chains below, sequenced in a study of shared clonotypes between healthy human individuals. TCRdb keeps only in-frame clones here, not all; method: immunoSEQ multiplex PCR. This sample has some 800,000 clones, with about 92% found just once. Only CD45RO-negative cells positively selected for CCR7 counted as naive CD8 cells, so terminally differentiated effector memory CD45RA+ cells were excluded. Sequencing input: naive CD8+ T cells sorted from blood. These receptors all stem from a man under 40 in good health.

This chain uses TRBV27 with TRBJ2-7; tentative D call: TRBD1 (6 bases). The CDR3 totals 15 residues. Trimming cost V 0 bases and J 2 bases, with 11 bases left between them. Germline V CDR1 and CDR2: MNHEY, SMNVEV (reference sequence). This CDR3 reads CASSLSPGQPYEQYF. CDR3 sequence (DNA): TGTGCCAGCAGTTTATCGCCGGGACAACCCTACGAGCAGTACTTC.

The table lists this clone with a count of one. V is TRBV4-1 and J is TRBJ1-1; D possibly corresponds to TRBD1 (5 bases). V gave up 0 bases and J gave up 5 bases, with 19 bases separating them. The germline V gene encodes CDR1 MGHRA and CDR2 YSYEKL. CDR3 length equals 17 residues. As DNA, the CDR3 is TGCGCCAGCAGCCAAGAAAGGGCCCTAGGGTGGGGGACTGAAGCTTTCTTT. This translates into CASSQERALGWGTEAFF.

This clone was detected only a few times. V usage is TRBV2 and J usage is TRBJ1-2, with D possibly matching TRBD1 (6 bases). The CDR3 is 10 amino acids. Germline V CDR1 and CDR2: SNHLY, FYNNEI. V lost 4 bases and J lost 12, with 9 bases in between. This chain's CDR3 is CASSGRTDTF. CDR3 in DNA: TGTGCCAGCAGTGGGAGGACAGACACCTTC.

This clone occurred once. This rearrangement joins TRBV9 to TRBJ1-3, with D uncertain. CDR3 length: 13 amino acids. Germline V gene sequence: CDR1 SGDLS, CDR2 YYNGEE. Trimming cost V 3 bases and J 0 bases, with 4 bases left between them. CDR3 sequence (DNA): TGTGCCAGCAGCGGGAGCTCTGGAAACACCATATATTTT. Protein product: CASSGSSGNTIYF.

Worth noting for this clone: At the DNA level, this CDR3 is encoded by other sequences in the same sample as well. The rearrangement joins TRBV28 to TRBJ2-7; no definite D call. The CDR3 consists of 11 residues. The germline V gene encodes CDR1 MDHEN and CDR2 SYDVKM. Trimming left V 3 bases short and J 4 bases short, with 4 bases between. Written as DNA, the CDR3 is TGTGCCAGCAGTTTTGTGTACGAGCAGTACTTC. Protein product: CASSFVYEQYF.

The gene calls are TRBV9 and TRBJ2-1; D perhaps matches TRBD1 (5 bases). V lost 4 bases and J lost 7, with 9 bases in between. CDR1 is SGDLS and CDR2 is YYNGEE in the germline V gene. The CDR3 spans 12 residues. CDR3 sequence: CASSPRVNEQFF. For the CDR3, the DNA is TGTGCCAGCAGCCCCAGGGTAAATGAGCAGTTCTTC.

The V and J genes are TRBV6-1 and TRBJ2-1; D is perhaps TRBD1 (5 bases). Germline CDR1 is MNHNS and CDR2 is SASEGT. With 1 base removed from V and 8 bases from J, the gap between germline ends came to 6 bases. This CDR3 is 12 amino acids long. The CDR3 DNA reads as TGTGCCAGCAGTGAAGGGACATATGAGCAGTTCTTC. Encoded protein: CASSEGTYEQFF.

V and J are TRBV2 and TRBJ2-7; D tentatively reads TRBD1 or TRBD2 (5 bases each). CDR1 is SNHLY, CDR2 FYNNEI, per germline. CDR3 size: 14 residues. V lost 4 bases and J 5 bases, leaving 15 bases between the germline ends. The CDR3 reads CASSGDVLVHEQYF. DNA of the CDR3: TGTGCCAGCAGTGGGGACGTTTTAGTGCACGAGCAGTACTTC.

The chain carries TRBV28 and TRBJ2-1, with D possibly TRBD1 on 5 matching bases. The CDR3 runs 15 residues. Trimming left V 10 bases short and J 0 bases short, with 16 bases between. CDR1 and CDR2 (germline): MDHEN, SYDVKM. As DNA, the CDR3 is TGTGCCACCAAGAAAACAGGCAGCTCCTACAATGAGCAGTTCTTC. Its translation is CATKKTGSSYNEQFF.